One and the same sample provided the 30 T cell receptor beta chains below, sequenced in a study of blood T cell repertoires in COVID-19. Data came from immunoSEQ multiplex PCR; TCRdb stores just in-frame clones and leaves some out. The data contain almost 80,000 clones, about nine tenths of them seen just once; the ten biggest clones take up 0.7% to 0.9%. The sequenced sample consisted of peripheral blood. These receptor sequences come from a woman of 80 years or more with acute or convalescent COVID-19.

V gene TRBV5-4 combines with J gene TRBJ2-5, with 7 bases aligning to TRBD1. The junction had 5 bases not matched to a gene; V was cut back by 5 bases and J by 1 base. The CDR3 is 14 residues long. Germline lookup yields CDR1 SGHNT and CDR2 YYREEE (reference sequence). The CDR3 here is CASRVTGIQETQYF. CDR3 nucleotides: TGTGCCAGCAGGGTGACAGGGATCCAAGAGACCCAGTACTTC.

CDR3: CASSSQGAFQPQHF. CDR3 DNA: TGTGCCAGCAGCTCACAGGGGGCTTTTCAGCCCCAGCATTTT. The chain employs TRBV7-9 and TRBJ1-5; TRBD1 matches 9 bases. J lost 6 bases, V lost 4 bases, and 4 bases had no gene match. The CDR3 is made up of 14 amino acids. CDR1 SEHNR and CDR2 FQNEAQ come from the germline V gene (reference sequence).

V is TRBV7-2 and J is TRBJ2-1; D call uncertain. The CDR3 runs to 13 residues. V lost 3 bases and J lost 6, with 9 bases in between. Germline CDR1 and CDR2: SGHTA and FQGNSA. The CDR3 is CASSFFVFNEQFF. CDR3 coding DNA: TGTGCCAGCAGCTTTTTCGTGTTCAATGAGCAGTTCTTC.

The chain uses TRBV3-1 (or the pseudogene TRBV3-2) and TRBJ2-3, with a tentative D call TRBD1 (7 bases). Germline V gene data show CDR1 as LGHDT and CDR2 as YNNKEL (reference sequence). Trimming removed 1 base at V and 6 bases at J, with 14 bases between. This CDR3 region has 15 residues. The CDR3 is CASSQGDREVDTQYF. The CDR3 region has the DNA TGTGCCAGCAGCCAAGGTGACAGGGAGGTTGATACGCAGTATTTT.

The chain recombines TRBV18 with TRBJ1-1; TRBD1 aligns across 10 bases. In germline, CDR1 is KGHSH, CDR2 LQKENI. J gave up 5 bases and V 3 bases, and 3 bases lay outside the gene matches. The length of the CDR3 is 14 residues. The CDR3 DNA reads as TGTGCCAGCTCACCCCGGACAGGGGGGACTGAAGCTTTCTTT. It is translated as CASSPRTGGTEAFF.

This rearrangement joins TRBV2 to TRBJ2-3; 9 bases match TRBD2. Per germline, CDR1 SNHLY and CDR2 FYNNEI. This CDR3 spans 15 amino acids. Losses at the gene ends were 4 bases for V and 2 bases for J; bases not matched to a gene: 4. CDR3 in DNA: TGTGCCAGCAGTGTCCAGCGGGGGGCCACAGATACGCAGTATTTT. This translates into CASSVQRGATDTQYF.

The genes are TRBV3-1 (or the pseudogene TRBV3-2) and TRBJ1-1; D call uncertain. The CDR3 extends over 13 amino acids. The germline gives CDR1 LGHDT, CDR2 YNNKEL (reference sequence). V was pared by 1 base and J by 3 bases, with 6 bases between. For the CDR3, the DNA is TGTGCCAGCAGCCAAGGTCCGTACACTGAAGCTTTCTTT. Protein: CASSQGPYTEAFF.

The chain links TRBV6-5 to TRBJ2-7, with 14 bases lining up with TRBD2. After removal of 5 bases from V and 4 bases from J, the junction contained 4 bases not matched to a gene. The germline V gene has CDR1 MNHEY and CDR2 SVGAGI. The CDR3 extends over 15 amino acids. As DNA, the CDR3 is TGTGCCAGCAGTCCATGGACTAGCGGGGGGTACGAGCAGTACTTC. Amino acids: CASSPWTSGGYEQYF.

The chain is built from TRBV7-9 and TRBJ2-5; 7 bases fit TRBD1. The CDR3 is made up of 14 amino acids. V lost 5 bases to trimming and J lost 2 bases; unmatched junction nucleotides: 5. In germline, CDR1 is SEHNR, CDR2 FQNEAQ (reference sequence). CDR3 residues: CASSLGTAQETQYF. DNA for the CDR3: TGTGCCAGCAGCCTAGGGACAGCACAAGAGACCCAGTACTTC.

The CDR3 nucleotides read TGTGCCAGCAGCTTTTTAGCGGGAGGACAGTTAGGTTACGAGCAGTACTTC. Encoded protein: CASSFLAGGQLGYEQYF. V gene TRBV7-2 combines with J gene TRBJ2-7; TRBD2 agrees at 10 bases. The CDR3 is made up of 17 amino acids. Germline V gene sequence: CDR1 SGHTA, CDR2 FQGNSA. Unmatched junction bases numbered 12, after V lost 3 bases and J lost 4 bases.

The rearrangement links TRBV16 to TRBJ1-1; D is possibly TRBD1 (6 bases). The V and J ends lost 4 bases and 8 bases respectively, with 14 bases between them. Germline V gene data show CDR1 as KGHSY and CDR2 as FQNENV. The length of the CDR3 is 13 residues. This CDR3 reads CASSRSPQGEAFF. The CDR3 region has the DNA TGTGCCAGCAGCCGTAGTCCCCAGGGGGAAGCTTTCTTT.

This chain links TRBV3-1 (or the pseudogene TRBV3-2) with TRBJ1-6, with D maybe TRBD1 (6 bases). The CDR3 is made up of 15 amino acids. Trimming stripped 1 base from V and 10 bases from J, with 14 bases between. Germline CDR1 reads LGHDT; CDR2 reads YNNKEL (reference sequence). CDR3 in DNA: TGTGCCAGCAGCCAAGCACAGGGAAGGGGGTCACCCCTCCACTTT. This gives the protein CASSQAQGRGSPLHF.

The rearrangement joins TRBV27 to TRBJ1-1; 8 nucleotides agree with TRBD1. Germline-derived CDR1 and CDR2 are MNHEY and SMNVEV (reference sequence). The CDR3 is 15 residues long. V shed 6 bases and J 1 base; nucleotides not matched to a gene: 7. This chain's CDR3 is CASSWGQARNTEAFF. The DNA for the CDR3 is TGTGCCAGCAGCTGGGGACAGGCTAGGAACACTGAAGCTTTCTTT.

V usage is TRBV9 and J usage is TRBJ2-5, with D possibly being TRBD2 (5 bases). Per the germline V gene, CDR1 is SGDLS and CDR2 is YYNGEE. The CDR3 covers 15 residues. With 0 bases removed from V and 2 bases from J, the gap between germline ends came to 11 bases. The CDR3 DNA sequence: TGTGCCAGCAGCGTAGGGGCGGGCTTACAAGAGACCCAGTACTTC. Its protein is CASSVGAGLQETQYF.

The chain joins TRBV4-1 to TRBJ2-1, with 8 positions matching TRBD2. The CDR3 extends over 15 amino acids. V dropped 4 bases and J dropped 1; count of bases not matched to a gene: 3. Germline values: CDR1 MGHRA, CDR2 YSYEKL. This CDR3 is CASSLAGLSYNEQFF. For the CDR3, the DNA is TGCGCCAGCAGCCTAGCGGGATTATCCTACAATGAGCAGTTCTTC.

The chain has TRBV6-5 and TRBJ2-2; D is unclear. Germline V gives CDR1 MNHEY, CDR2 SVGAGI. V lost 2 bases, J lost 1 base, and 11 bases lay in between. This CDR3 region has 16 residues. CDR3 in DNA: TGTGCCAGCAGTTACAGAGCGTTCCGGAACACCGGGGAGCTGTTTTTT. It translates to CASSYRAFRNTGELFF.

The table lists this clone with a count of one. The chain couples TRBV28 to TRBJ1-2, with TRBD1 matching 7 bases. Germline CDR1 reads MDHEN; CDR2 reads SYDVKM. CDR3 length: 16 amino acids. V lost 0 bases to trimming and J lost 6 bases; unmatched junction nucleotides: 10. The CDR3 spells CASSLWDRSLRNGYTF. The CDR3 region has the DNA TGTGCCAGCAGTTTATGGGACAGGTCGTTAAGGAATGGCTACACCTTC.

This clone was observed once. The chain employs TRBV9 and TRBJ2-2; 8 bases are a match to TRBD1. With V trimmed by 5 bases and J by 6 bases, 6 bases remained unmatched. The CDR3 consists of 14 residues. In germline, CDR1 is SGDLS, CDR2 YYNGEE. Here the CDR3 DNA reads TGTGCCAGCAGAACCGGGACAGGACCCGGGGAGCTGTTTTTT. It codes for CASRTGTGPGELFF.

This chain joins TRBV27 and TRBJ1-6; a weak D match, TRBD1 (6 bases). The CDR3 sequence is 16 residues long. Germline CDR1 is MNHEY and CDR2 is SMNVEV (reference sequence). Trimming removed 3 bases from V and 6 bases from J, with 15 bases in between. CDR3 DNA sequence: TGTGCCAGCAGTTTTACCCACAGGGTTCCTAATTCACCCCTCCACTTT. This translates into CASSFTHRVPNSPLHF.

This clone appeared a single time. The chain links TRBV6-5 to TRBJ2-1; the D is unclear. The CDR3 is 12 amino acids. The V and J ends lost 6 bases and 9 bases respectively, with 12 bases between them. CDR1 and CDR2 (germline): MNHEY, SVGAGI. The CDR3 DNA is TGTGCCAGCAGACACCCGAACAGTGAGCAGTTCTTC. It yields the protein CASRHPNSEQFF.

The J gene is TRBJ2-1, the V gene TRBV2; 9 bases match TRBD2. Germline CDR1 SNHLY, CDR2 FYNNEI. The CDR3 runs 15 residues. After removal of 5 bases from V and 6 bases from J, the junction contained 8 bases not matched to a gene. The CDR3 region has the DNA TGTGCCAGCAGTTACACCGGGACTAGCCCCAATGAGCAGTTCTTC. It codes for CASSYTGTSPNEQFF.

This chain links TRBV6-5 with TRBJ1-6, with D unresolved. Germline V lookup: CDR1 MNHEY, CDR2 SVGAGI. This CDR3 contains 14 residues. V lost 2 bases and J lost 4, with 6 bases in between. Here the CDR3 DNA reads TGTGCCAGCAGTTACCAGTTTTATAATTCACCCCTCCACTTT. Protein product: CASSYQFYNSPLHF.

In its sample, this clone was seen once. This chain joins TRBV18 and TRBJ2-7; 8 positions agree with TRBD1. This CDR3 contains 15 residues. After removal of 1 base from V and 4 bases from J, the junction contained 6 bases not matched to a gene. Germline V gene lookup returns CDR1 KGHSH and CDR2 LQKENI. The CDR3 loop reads CASSPQGQDGYEQYF. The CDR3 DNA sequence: TGTGCCAGCTCACCACAGGGACAGGACGGATACGAGCAGTACTTC.

The CDR3 reads CASSEGWTEAFF. The CDR3 nucleotides are TGCGCCAGCAGCGAGGGTTGGACTGAAGCTTTCTTT. The V and J genes are TRBV5-1 and TRBJ1-1; D unclear. The germline CDR1 and CDR2 sequences are SGHRS and YFSETQ. V was cut by 4 bases and J by 5 bases, with 9 bases left in between. The CDR3 length is 12 residues.

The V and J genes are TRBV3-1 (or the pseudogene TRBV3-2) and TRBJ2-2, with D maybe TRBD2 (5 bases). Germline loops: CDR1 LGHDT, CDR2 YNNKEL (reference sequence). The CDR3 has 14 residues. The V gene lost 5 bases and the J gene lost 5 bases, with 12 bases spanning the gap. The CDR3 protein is CASSWTDLTGELFF. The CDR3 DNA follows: TGTGCCAGCAGCTGGACTGACCTGACCGGGGAGCTGTTTTTT.

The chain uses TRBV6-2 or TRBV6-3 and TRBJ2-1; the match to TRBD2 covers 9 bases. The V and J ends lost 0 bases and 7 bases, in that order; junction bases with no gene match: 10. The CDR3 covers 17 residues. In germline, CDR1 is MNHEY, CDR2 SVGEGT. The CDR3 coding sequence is TGTGCCAGCAGTTACTCGATTTCTAGCGGGGATAGGAATGAGCAGTTCTTC. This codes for CASSYSISSGDRNEQFF.

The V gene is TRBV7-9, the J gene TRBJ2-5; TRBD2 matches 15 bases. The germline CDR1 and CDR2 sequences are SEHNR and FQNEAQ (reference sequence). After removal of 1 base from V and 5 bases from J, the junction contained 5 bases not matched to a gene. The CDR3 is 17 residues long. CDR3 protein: CASSLGTSGRGIETQYF. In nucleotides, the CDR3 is TGTGCCAGCAGCTTAGGGACTAGCGGGAGGGGGATCGAGACCCAGTACTTC.

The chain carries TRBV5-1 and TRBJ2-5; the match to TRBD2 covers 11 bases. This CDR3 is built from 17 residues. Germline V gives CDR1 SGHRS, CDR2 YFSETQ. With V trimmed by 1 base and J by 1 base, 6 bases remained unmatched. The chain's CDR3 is CASSLQLAGAIQETQYF. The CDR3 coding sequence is TGCGCCAGCAGCTTGCAACTAGCGGGAGCTATCCAAGAGACCCAGTACTTC.

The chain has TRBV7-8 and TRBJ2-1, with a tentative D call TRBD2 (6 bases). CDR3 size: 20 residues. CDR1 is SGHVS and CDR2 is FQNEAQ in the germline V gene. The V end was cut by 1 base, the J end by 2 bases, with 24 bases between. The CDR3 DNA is TGTGCCAGCAGCTTAGGTAGGGTGTTCGGGGCCCGGAGGGCCTACAATGAGCAGTTCTTC. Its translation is CASSLGRVFGARRAYNEQFF.

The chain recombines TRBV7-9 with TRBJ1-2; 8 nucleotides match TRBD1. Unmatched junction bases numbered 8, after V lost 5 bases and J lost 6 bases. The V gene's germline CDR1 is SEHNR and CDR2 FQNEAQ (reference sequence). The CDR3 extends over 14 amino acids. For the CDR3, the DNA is TGTGCCAGCAGCGGGGGCGGACAGGGAAATGGCTACACCTTC. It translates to CASSGGGQGNGYTF.